The text below deals with one T cell receptor (beta chain). Its antigen is still unknown. The data were obtained in a study of T cells after posttransplantation cyclophosphamide. Study observations and caveats: TRB overlap between skin or GI tissue T cells and blood was limited.

Data came from immunoSEQ multiplex PCR; TCRdb stores just in-frame clones and leaves some out. The data hold 16,000 or so clones, with roughly 93% observed a single time. Germline lookup yields CDR1 LGHNA and CDR2 YNFKEQ. The CDR3 totals 14 residues. Trimming stripped 4 bases from V and 0 bases from J, with 9 bases between. Busulfan-fludarabine conditioning, marrow transplant, and cyclophosphamide on days +3 and +4 were administered. This sequence was found in a male patient over 55 who received an allogeneic stem cell transplant from a related donor and was CMV-positive. Some T cells may be the graft donor's. The V gene is TRBV4-2, the J gene TRBJ2-5; D may be TRBD1 (6 bases). The sequences come from CD4+ T cells sorted from blood, collected after allogeneic stem cell transplant with posttransplant cyclophosphamide. CDR3 region: CASSRDRYQETQYF. As DNA, the CDR3 is TGTGCCAGCAGCCGTGACAGGTACCAAGAGACCCAGTACTTC.